This TCR beta chain was observed in a study of long-term antiretroviral therapy in people with HIV. As regards this clone: Its specificity is unknown.

Germline V gene data show CDR1 as SGHRS and CDR2 as YFSETQ. V was cut by 5 bases and J by 5 bases, with 13 bases left in between. This CDR3 spans 13 amino acids. General study results and limits: Viral resistance, ART adherence and therapy changes all lacked available data. Repertoires from HIV showed CDR3 length ranges narrower than those of controls.

Treatment for all HIV-infected participants took place in the United States. Every specimen provided 1-10 million cryopreserved PBMC before DNA extraction took place. Survey-level resolution applied to immunoSEQ assay v3.0. Measured with immunoSEQ multiplex PCR; TCRdb has only the in-frame clones, and not every one. The data show more than 35,000 clones, 94% seen once. The receptor was derived from a woman in her forties or fifties with HIV. Sequenced here: unsorted PBMCs, sampled 4.1 years after starting antiretroviral therapy. The J gene is TRBJ1-1, the V gene TRBV5-1; D not certain. The CDR3 coding sequence is TGCGCCAGCAGGGAAAGGTTTGGAACTGAAGCTTTCTTT. As protein: CASRERFGTEAFF.